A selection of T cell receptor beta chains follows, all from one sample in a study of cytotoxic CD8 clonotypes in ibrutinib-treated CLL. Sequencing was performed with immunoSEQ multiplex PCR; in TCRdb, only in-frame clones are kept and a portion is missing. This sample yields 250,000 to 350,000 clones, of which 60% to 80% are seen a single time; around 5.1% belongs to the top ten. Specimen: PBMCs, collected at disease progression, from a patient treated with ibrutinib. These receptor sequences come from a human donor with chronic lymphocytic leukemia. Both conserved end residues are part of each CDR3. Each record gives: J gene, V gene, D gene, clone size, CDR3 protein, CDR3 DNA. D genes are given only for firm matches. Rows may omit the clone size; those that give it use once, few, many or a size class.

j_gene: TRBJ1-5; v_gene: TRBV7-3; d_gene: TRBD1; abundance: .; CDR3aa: CASSLRRDRGRDQPQHF; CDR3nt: TGTGCCAGCAGCTTACGGAGGGACAGGGGGCGCGATCAGCCCCAGCATTTT
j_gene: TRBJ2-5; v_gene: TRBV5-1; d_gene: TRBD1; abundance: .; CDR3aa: CASRTTGLQETQYF; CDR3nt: TGCGCCAGCAGGACGACAGGGCTCCAAGAGACCCAGTACTTC
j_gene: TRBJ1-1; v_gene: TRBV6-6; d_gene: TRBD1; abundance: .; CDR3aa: CASSQAGGTEAFF; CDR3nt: TGTGCCAGCAGTCAAGCAGGGGGCACTGAAGCTTTCTTT
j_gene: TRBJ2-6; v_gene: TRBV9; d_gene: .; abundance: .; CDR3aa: CASSSAPFSGANVLTF; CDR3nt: TGTGCCAGCAGCTCAGCCCCCTTCTCTGGGGCCAACGTCCTGACTTTC
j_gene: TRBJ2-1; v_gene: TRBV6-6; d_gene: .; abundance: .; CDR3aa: CASRRTTSTYNEQFF; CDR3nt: TGTGCCAGCAGACGTACGACTAGTACCTACAATGAGCAGTTCTTC
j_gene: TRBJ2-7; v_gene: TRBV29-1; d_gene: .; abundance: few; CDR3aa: CSVDGVGYEQYF; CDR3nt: TGCAGCGTTGATGGGGTGGGGTACGAGCAGTACTTC
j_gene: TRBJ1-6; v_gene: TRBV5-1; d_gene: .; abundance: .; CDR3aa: CASSFLHF; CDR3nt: TGCGCCAGCAGCTTCCTCCACTTT
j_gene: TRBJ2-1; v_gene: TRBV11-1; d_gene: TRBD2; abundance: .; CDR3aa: CASSRQRGDYNEQFF; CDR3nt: TGTGCCAGCAGCCGTCAGCGGGGGGACTACAATGAGCAGTTCTTC
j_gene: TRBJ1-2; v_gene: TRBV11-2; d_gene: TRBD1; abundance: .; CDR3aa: CASSLDRTGGRDGYTF; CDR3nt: TGTGCCAGCAGCTTAGATCGCACAGGGGGGAGAGATGGCTACACCTTC
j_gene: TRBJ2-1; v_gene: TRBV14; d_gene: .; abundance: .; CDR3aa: CASSPPGLWGSGVEQFF; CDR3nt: TGTGCCAGCAGCCCTCCGGGACTTTGGGGGTCCGGTGTAGAGCAGTTCTTC
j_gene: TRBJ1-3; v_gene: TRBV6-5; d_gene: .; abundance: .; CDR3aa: CASSHGNTIYF; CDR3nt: TGTGCCAGCAGCCACGGAAACACCATATATTTT
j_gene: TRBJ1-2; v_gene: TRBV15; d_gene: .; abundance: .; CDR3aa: CATHHRGDYGYTF; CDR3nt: TGTGCCACCCACCACCGGGGAGACTATGGCTACACCTTC
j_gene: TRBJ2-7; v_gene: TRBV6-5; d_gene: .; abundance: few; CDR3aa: CANTPYPYEQYF; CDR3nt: TGTGCCAACACTCCTTACCCCTACGAGCAGTACTTC
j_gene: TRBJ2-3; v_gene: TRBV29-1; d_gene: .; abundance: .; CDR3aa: CSVGGGSTDTQYF; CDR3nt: TGCAGCGTTGGTGGGGGAAGCACAGATACGCAGTATTTT
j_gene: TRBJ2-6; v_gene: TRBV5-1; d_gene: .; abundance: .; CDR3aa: CASSLQPGPSGANVLTF; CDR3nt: TGCGCCAGCAGCTTACAACCGGGGCCCTCTGGGGCCAACGTCCTGACTTTC
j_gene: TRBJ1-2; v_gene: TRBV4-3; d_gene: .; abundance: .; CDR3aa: CASSQAWVAGQLLYGYTF; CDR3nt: TGCGCCAGCAGCCAGGCTTGGGTTGCCGGACAACTCCTCTATGGCTACACCTTC